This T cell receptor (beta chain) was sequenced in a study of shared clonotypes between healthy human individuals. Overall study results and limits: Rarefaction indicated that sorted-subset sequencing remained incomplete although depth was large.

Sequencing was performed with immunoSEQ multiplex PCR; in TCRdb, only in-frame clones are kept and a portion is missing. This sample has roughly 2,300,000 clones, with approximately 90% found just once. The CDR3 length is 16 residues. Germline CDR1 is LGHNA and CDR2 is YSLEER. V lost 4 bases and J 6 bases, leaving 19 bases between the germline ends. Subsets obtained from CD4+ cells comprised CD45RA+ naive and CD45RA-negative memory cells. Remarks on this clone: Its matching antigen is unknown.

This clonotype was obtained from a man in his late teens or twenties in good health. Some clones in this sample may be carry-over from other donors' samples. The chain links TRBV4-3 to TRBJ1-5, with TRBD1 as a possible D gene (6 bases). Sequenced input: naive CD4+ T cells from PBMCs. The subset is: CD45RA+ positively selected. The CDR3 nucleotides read TGCGCCAGCAGCCTCCTCGCGGGGCAGGGGATTCAGCCCCAGCATTTT. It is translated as CASSLLAGQGIQPQHF.